These 16 T cell receptor beta chains were sequenced from one sample in a study of blood T cell repertoires in COVID-19. Sequencing was performed with immunoSEQ multiplex PCR; in TCRdb, only in-frame clones are kept and a portion is missing. The sample records 65,000 to 90,000 clones, about 74% being singletons. Sequencing was performed on peripheral blood. These receptors were collected from a man between 65 and 79 years old with COVID-19, enrolled during active disease.

This clone has more than one count but fewer than ten. The chain has TRBV6-2 or TRBV6-3 and TRBJ2-7, with TRBD2 matching 8 bases. The germline gives CDR1 MNHEY, CDR2 SVGEGT. The CDR3 extends over 16 amino acids. Trimming cost V 3 bases and J 3 bases; bases outside gene matches: 10. The CDR3 loop reads CASSYDGRANYYEQYF. The CDR3 DNA sequence: TGTGCCAGCAGTTATGACGGGAGGGCCAACTACTACGAGCAGTACTTC.

This chain links TRBV19 with TRBJ1-1; TRBD1 might be the D (5 bases). V was trimmed by 1 base and J by 1 base, leaving 19 bases between them. Germline V gene lookup returns CDR1 LNHDA and CDR2 SQIVND (reference sequence). The CDR3 loop spans 18 amino acids. CDR3 in DNA: TGTGCCAGTAGTATAGGGGGCCACGGATTAGGTTGGAACACTGAAGCTTTCTTT. Residues: CASSIGGHGLGWNTEAFF.

CDR3 bases: TGTGCCAGCAGCTTACCGGGTGGCGGCTACACCTTC. Protein sequence: CASSLPGGGYTF. The chain recombines TRBV7-2 with TRBJ1-2, with D unclear. V was pared by 2 bases and J by 8 bases, with 9 bases between. Germline-derived CDR1 and CDR2 are SGHTA and FQGNSA. This CDR3 is built from 12 residues.

The chain couples TRBV18 to TRBJ1-1; the match to TRBD1 covers 8 bases. This CDR3 spans 17 amino acids. Germline CDR1 and CDR2: KGHSH and LQKENI. The V gene end was trimmed by 3 bases and the J gene end by 1 base; junction bases not matched to a gene: 10. CDR3 coding DNA: TGTGCCAGCTCACCGGCCGGACAGGGTGGTGGGAACACTGAAGCTTTCTTT. Translation gives CASSPAGQGGGNTEAFF.

Here the CDR3 DNA reads TGTGCCAGCAGCTTTACAGGGGAGAGCAATCAGCCCCAGCATTTT. Protein product: CASSFTGESNQPQHF. The chain employs TRBV7-2 and TRBJ1-5; 7 positions agree with TRBD1. The V segment lost 3 bases and the J segment 1 base; nucleotides outside the gene matches: 3. Per the germline V gene, CDR1 is SGHTA and CDR2 is FQGNSA. CDR3 size: 15 residues.

The gene calls are TRBV20-1 and TRBJ2-1; 11 positions agree with TRBD2. The V gene's germline CDR1 is DFQATT and CDR2 SNEGSKA (reference sequence). The V gene end was trimmed by 3 bases and the J gene end by 5 bases; junction bases not matched to a gene: 12. This CDR3 region has 17 residues. CDR3 DNA: TGCAGTGCTAGTTGGCTAGCGGGAGGTACCTATAACAATGAGCAGTTCTTC. Translating it yields CSASWLAGGTYNNEQFF.

J is TRBJ2-2 and V is TRBV5-6, with TRBD1 matching 10 bases. The CDR3 is made up of 15 amino acids. CDR1 SGHDT and CDR2 YYEEEE come from the germline V gene. The J segment lost 5 bases and the V segment lost 6 bases, leaving 7 bases of the junction unmatched. The CDR3 coding sequence is TGTGCCAGCACCCTCGGGACAGGGGTGACCGGGGAGCTGTTTTTT. It specifies CASTLGTGVTGELFF.

V and J are TRBV27 and TRBJ1-4, with D uncertain. Trimming took off 6 bases at V and 0 bases at J, with 11 bases between the two ends. Germline assignment: CDR1 MNHEY and CDR2 SMNVEV (reference sequence). This CDR3 is 15 amino acids long. Here the CDR3 reads CASSRFPATNEKLFF. As DNA, the CDR3 is TGTGCCAGCAGCAGGTTCCCTGCAACTAATGAAAAACTGTTTTTT.

This chain uses TRBV30 with TRBJ1-2; tentative D call: TRBD1 (6 bases). The germline V gene encodes CDR1 GTSNPN and CDR2 SVGIG (reference sequence). The CDR3 is 14 residues long. Trimming took off 5 bases at V and 0 bases at J, with 13 bases between the two ends. CDR3 residues: CAWLQGQANYGYTF. For the CDR3, the DNA is TGTGCCTGGCTACAGGGACAAGCTAACTATGGCTACACCTTC.

The rearrangement links TRBV7-2 to TRBJ2-3, with TRBD1 identical over 10 bases. This CDR3 spans 14 amino acids. With 3 bases clipped from V and 11 bases from J, the junction kept 8 bases outside the gene matches. CDR1 and CDR2 (germline): SGHTA, FQGNSA. CDR3 in amino acids: CASSLGQGKAKQYF. CDR3 nucleotides: TGTGCCAGCAGCTTGGGACAGGGGAAGGCGAAGCAGTATTTT.

The chain has TRBV2 and TRBJ1-5, with 7 bases matching TRBD1. CDR1 and CDR2 (germline): SNHLY, FYNNEI. The J segment lost 8 bases and the V segment lost 6 bases, leaving 10 bases of the junction unmatched. This CDR3 contains 14 residues. CDR3 amino acids: CASSIYRGGEPQHF. CDR3 nucleotides: TGTGCCAGCAGCATATACAGGGGAGGCGAGCCCCAGCATTTT.

V and J are TRBV7-2 and TRBJ2-1; D possibly corresponds to TRBD2 (5 bases). Germline values: CDR1 SGHTA, CDR2 FQGNSA. This CDR3 spans 12 amino acids. V was clipped by 5 bases and J by 12 bases, with 14 bases between them. DNA of the CDR3: TGTGCCAGCAGCATCACGGACTCTCGGCAGTTCTTC. It is translated as CASSITDSRQFF. Filled out from reference TRBV7-2 and TRBJ2-1, the complete variable domain reads GAGVSQSPSNKVTEKGKDVELRCDPISGHTALYWYRQSLGQGLEFLIYFQGNSAPDKSGLPSDRFSAERTGGSVSTLTIQRTQQEDSAVYLCASSITDSRQFFGPGTRLTVL.

Remarks on this clone: Relative to the germline gene, one junction end is altered; a read error may explain this. This chain links TRBV6-6 with TRBJ1-3, with D perhaps TRBD1 (6 bases). CDR3 size: 15 residues. Germline V gene data show CDR1 as MNHNY and CDR2 as SVGAGI (reference sequence). CDR3 nucleotides: TGTGCCAGCAGCCCCCCCAGGGGCTCTGGAGACACCATATATTTT. Translation gives CASSPPRGSGDTIYF.

V gene TRBV28 combines with J gene TRBJ1-1, with D tentatively TRBD1 (6 bases). This CDR3 spans 15 amino acids. The ends were cut back, 2 bases at V and 1 base at J, with 11 bases in the middle. Germline V gives CDR1 MDHEN, CDR2 SYDVKM. In nucleotides, the CDR3 is TGTGCCAGCAGTTTAGCGTCACAGGGGAACACTGAAGCTTTCTTT. Encoded protein: CASSLASQGNTEAFF. The full variable domain, rest sourced from reference TRBV28 and TRBJ1-1, is DVKVTQSSRYLVKRTGEKVFLECVQDMDHENMFWYRQDPGLGLRLIYFSYDVKMKEKGDIPEGYSVSREKKERFSLILESASTNQTSMYLCASSLASQGNTEAFFGQGTRLTVV.

V usage is TRBV6-1 and J usage is TRBJ2-2, with TRBD2 identical over 12 bases. This CDR3 has 18 amino acids. Germline V gives CDR1 MNHNS, CDR2 SASEGT. V dropped 2 bases and J dropped 0; count of bases not matched to a gene: 4. DNA of the CDR3: TGTGCCAGCAGTGAACGTACTAGCGGGAGGACGAACACCGGGGAGCTGTTTTTT. Residues: CASSERTSGRTNTGELFF.

This clone was seen more than once but under ten times. V and J are TRBV12-3 or TRBV12-4 and TRBJ2-7; D gene unclear. Deletions cut 3 bases from V and 2 bases from J, with 8 bases between. The CDR3 runs 13 residues. The CDR3 reads CASSLHGTYEQYF. CDR3 coding DNA: TGTGCCAGCAGTTTGCACGGTACCTACGAGCAGTACTTC.